The 24 T cell receptor beta chains listed next were all sequenced from one sample in a study of T cells in Graves' hyperthyroidism and ophthalmopathy. The investigators amplified TCR beta CDR3 regions from RNA transcripts. HTBI primers were employed in a first-round RT-PCR of the TCR CDR3. Using its own MiXCR run on the multiplex PCR reads, TCRdb lists one record per CDR3 protein. The repertoire consists of a few hundred thousand distinct CDR3 sequences, with less than 15% occurring once and the leading ten covering about 14%. Sequencing was done on a sample of blood. These receptors were obtained from a middle-aged woman with Graves' hyperthyroidism that later progressed to Graves' ophthalmopathy.

This clonotype showed up many times. This chain links TRBV10-1 with TRBJ1-5; a weak D match, TRBD1 (5 bases). Trimming stripped 0 bases from V and 8 bases from J, with 17 bases between. The CDR3 contains 16 residues. Per the germline V gene, CDR1 is WNHNN and CDR2 is SYGVQD (reference sequence). This chain's CDR3 is CASSESIIQAGKPQHF. In DNA form, the CDR3 reads TGCGCCAGCAGTGAGTCGATCATACAGGCAGGGAAGCCCCAGCATTTT.

This clonotype occurred many times. The V gene is TRBV6-1, the J gene TRBJ2-7, with 7 bases aligning to TRBD1. The CDR3 is 14 residues long. Trimming at V came to 6 bases and at J to 0 bases, leaving 5 bases not matched to a gene. Germline loops: CDR1 MNHNS, CDR2 SASEGT. This CDR3 reads CASSPTGISYEQYF. The CDR3 nucleotides are TGTGCCAGCAGCCCGACAGGGATCTCCTACGAGCAGTACTTC.

This chain joins TRBV5-1 and TRBJ2-7; 7 nucleotides align to TRBD2. Germline-derived CDR1 and CDR2 are SGHRS and YFSETQ. The CDR3 spans 14 residues. V lost 5 bases and J lost 3; bases outside the gene matches: 8. The CDR3 coding sequence is TGCGCCAGCAGTATTGCGGGAGTTGTCTACGAGCAGTACTTC. Translation: CASSIAGVVYEQYF. Based on the CDR3 plus reference TRBV5-1 and TRBJ2-7, the full variable domain is KAGVTQTPRYLIKTRGQQVTLSCSPISGHRSVSWYQQTPGQGLQFLFEYFSETQRNKGNFPGRFSGRQFSNSRSEMNVSTLELGDSALYLCASSIAGVVYEQYFGPGTRLTVT.

There are many counts of this clonotype. The chain is built from TRBV6-1 and TRBJ2-3, with unresolved D. The germline CDR1 and CDR2 sequences are MNHNS and SASEGT. The CDR3 spans 16 residues. Trimming removed 6 bases at V and 5 bases at J, with 21 bases between. The CDR3 sequence: CASRGRLTRLGDTQYF. In DNA form, the CDR3 reads TGTGCCAGCAGGGGCAGACTGACTCGTTTGGGAGATACGCAGTATTTT.

The rearrangement links TRBV7-9 to TRBJ1-1; no clear D. Trimming cost V 4 bases and J 8 bases, with 11 bases left between them. The germline V gene encodes CDR1 SEHNR and CDR2 FQNEAQ (reference sequence). This CDR3 has 12 residues. This CDR3 reads CASSSSGVEAFF. CDR3 in DNA: TGTGCCAGCAGCTCTTCTGGGGTGGAAGCTTTCTTT.

The chain carries TRBV6-1 and TRBJ2-7; unclear D gene. The CDR3 covers 15 residues. V was cut by 5 bases and J by 4 bases, with 18 bases left in between. Germline loops: CDR1 MNHNS, CDR2 SASEGT. CDR3 loop: CASSRRPLEPYEQYF. The DNA of the CDR3 is TGTGCCAGCAGTCGCCGACCCCTTGAACCGTACGAGCAGTACTTC.

The chain recombines TRBV9 with TRBJ2-3; tentatively, D is TRBD1 (5 bases). There are 17 residues in the CDR3. The V end was cut by 0 bases, the J end by 0 bases, with 14 bases between. Germline CDR1 reads SGDLS; CDR2 reads YYNGEE. CDR3 nucleotide sequence: TGTGCCAGCAGCGTAGCCTGGGGCAAAACTAGCACAGATACGCAGTATTTT. Translation: CASSVAWGKTSTDTQYF.

This clonotype was counted many times. The gene calls are TRBV28 and TRBJ2-1; the D call may be TRBD1 or TRBD2 (5 bases each). There are 14 residues in the CDR3. Trimming cost V 7 bases and J 4 bases, with 14 bases left between them. Germline-derived CDR1 and CDR2 are MDHEN and SYDVKM. The CDR3 reads CASMSGQTYNEQFF. CDR3 coding DNA: TGTGCCAGCATGAGCGGACAAACTTACAATGAGCAGTTCTTC.

This clonotype was found many times. The rearrangement joins TRBV11-2 to TRBJ2-3; unclear D gene. V was shortened by 5 bases and J by 2 bases, with 8 bases between the two germline ends. CDR3 length: 13 amino acids. Germline values: CDR1 SGHAT, CDR2 FQNNGV. The CDR3 coding sequence is TGTGCCAGCAGCCAGCCGAACACAGATACGCAGTATTTT. Translated: CASSQPNTDTQYF.

This clonotype was observed at least ten times. J is TRBJ1-3 and V is TRBV20-1, with TRBD1 matching over 11 bases. Trimming removed 0 bases from V and 8 bases from J; junction bases left unmatched: 12. Germline CDR1 DFQATT, CDR2 SNEGSKA (reference sequence). CDR3 length: 17 residues. The CDR3 loop is CSARDLTGQGAQDTIYF. CDR3 nucleotide sequence: TGCAGTGCTAGAGATTTGACCGGACAGGGGGCGCAGGACACCATATATTTT.

This clonotype was seen at least ten times. The chain links TRBV4-1 to TRBJ2-5, with TRBD1 matching 8 bases. CDR1 and CDR2 (germline): MGHRA, YSYEKL. The CDR3 loop spans 15 amino acids. Germline trimming cut 4 bases from V and 2 bases from J; bases unmatched to any gene: 6. The CDR3 is CASSRSGGAQETQYF. In nucleotides, the CDR3 is TGCGCCAGCAGCCGGTCAGGGGGCGCGCAAGAGACCCAGTACTTC.

This chain uses TRBV28 with TRBJ2-1; D unresolved. Germline CDR1 MDHEN, CDR2 SYDVKM. The CDR3 length is 16 residues. V shed 5 bases and J shed 2 bases, with 16 bases lying between them. The CDR3 reads CASSPSAESAYNEQFF. The CDR3 DNA is TGTGCCAGCAGTCCCTCCGCGGAGAGCGCCTACAATGAGCAGTTCTTC.

This clonotype was picked up many times. The CDR3 DNA follows: TGTGCCAGCAGCCAAGACAGGGGGCAGGGGGCTGGTGAGCAGTTCTTC. Translating it yields CASSQDRGQGAGEQFF. J is TRBJ2-1 and V is TRBV3-1; 8 bases agree with TRBD1. V gave up 0 bases and J gave up 9 bases; unmatched junction bases: 10. CDR1 LGHDT and CDR2 YNNKEL come from the germline V gene (reference sequence). This CDR3 has 16 residues.

There are many counts of this clonotype. The V call is TRBV2, the J call TRBJ2-2; 7 bases match TRBD1. The CDR3 is 13 amino acids. CDR1 and CDR2 from the germline V gene are SNHLY and FYNNEI. The J segment lost 5 bases and the V segment lost 6 bases, leaving 3 bases of the junction unmatched. Here the CDR3 DNA reads TGTGCCAGCAGCGAACAGGGGACCGGGGAGCTGTTTTTT. It translates to CASSEQGTGELFF.

This clonotype came up many times. The chain links TRBV28 to TRBJ2-6; no reliable D call. Germline-derived CDR1 and CDR2 are MDHEN and SYDVKM. Trimming cost V 2 bases and J 0 bases, with 5 bases left between them. The CDR3 is made up of 15 amino acids. The CDR3 sequence is CASSLAASGANVLTF. CDR3 DNA: TGTGCCAGCAGTTTAGCGGCCTCTGGGGCCAACGTCCTGACTTTC.

Ten or more counts support this clonotype. The chain has TRBV12-3 or TRBV12-4 and TRBJ1-5, with D perhaps matching TRBD1 (6 bases). This CDR3 comprises 16 residues. Trimming took off 5 bases at V and 2 bases at J, with 16 bases between the two ends. CDR3 residues: CASSKLPGEGNQPQHF. The CDR3 nucleotides are TGTGCCAGCAGTAAACTCCCAGGGGAGGGCAATCAGCCCCAGCATTTT.

This clonotype was seen repeatedly, ten times or more. This chain uses TRBV10-2 with TRBJ2-2, with TRBD1 matching 9 bases. The CDR3 loop spans 14 amino acids. Looked up from germline, CDR1 is WSHSY and CDR2 is SAAADI. J was trimmed by 4 bases and V by 8 bases; bases with no gene match: 5. CDR3 residues: CASRTGVGTGELFF. The CDR3 DNA is TGCGCCAGCCGGACAGGGGTGGGCACCGGGGAGCTGTTTTTT.

This clonotype was detected ten times or more. The chain couples TRBV4-1 to TRBJ2-7; D not certain. Trimming cost V 0 bases and J 5 bases, with 5 bases left between them. The CDR3 spans 12 residues. The V gene's germline CDR1 is MGHRA and CDR2 YSYEKL. CDR3 loop: CASSQDFDEQYF. CDR3 DNA: TGCGCCAGCAGCCAAGATTTCGACGAGCAGTACTTC.

This clonotype was counted ten times or more. V is TRBV20-1 and J is TRBJ1-6; D call uncertain. V was trimmed by 6 bases and J by 1 base, leaving 7 bases between them. The CDR3 totals 13 residues. Per germline, CDR1 DFQATT and CDR2 SNEGSKA (reference sequence). The CDR3, as DNA: TGCAGTGCCCCGTGGTCCTATAATTCACCCCTCCACTTT. The encoded protein is CSAPWSYNSPLHF.

In its sample, this clonotype was seen many times. The chain couples TRBV6-1 to TRBJ1-6; D unclear. The CDR3 totals 13 residues. Germline-derived CDR1 and CDR2 are MNHNS and SASEGT. V was pared by 4 bases and J by 9 bases, with 10 bases between. The CDR3 is CASSGGLSSPLHF. The DNA of the CDR3 is TGTGCCAGCAGTGGAGGACTGAGTTCACCCCTCCACTTT.

J is TRBJ2-7 and V is TRBV5-1; D gene uncertain. The CDR3 sequence is 13 residues long. Germline CDR1 reads SGHRS; CDR2 reads YFSETQ. V was trimmed by 1 base and J by 6 bases, leaving 11 bases between them. This chain's CDR3 is CASSLLGLGEQYF. The CDR3 nucleotides are TGCGCCAGCAGCTTGCTTGGCTTGGGCGAGCAGTACTTC.

This clonotype was seen at least ten times. The V and J genes are TRBV20-1 and TRBJ2-7; D call uncertain. The CDR3 is made up of 12 amino acids. Germline V gives CDR1 DFQATT, CDR2 SNEGSKA (reference sequence). Between the trimmed V and J ends, which lost 4 bases and 4 bases, there was a span of 11 bases. CDR3 in amino acids: CSAMFVAYEQYF. Here the CDR3 DNA reads TGCAGTGCTATGTTTGTGGCGTACGAGCAGTACTTC.

Many counts were recorded for this clonotype. The chain couples TRBV24-1 to TRBJ1-1; 7 bases are a match to TRBD1. The CDR3 has 14 amino acids. V shed 3 bases and J 8 bases; nucleotides not matched to a gene: 8. CDR1 is KGHDR and CDR2 is SFDVKD in the germline V gene. CDR3 region: CATSDPTAGQEAFF. CDR3 nucleotide sequence: TGTGCCACCAGTGATCCCACCGCGGGACAGGAAGCTTTCTTT.

This clonotype came up a few times. This sequence joins TRBV19 and TRBJ2-1; TRBD2 aligns across 14 bases. The ends lost 5 bases at V and 7 bases at J; junction bases unmatched: 4. Germline CDR1 reads LNHDA; CDR2 reads SQIVND (reference sequence). The CDR3 is 15 residues long. The CDR3 DNA reads TGTGCCAGTAGTTTGGGACTAGCGGGAGCGAATGAGCAGTTCTTC. Protein sequence: CASSLGLAGANEQFF.